The present T cell receptor (beta chain) was sequenced within a study of blood T cell repertoires in COVID-19. The CDR3 loop spans 14 amino acids. V was cut by 5 bases and J by 6 bases, with 16 bases left in between. Germline CDR1 SEHNR, CDR2 FQNEAQ (reference sequence). While infection was still active, Seattle patients were enrolled and then followed longitudinally. Per the study methods: Scientists estimated how many nucleated cells there were by amplifying reference gene primers. Here immunoSEQ multiplex PCR was the method, and the copy in TCRdb shows in-frame clones only, minus some. That table furnishes V, J and clone size, whereas the DNA furnished D and trimming. The table shows roughly 62,000 clones, with approximately 84% occurring only once.

This sequence joins TRBV7-9 and TRBJ1-1; D is perhaps TRBD1 (5 bases). Sequenced material: peripheral blood. The source is a man older than 75 with COVID-19, enrolled during active disease. CDR3 protein: CASSRGKLAAEAFF. The CDR3 region has the DNA TGTGCCAGCAGCCGGGGGAAACTGGCGGCTGAAGCTTTCTTT. The complete variable domain, with remaining parts taken from reference TRBV7-9 and TRBJ1-1, reads DTGVSQNPRHKITKRGQNVTFRCDPISEHNRLYWYRQTLGQGPEFLTYFQNEAQLEKSRLLSDRFSAERPKGSFSTLEIQRTEQGDSAMYLCASSRGKLAAEAFFGQGTRLTVV.